This T cell receptor (beta chain) was identified in a study of blood T cell repertoires in COVID-19 (dated by TCRdb to 2018 to 2021). Background on the whole study: The collaborator samples originated in the United States, Italy and Spain and spanned the acute and convalescent phases of COVID-19. The material from the prospective study consisted of cDNA or gDNA derived from T cells, B-cell-depleted T cells, or PBMCs. The dataset comprised deeply sampled blood TCRbeta repertoires from subjects exposed to, actively infected with, or recovered from COVID-19. Where HLA class I and class II types were available, the types were taken from metadata supplied by the sample provider, not from assay-based typing. The samples were drawn from the first 160 participants of the ongoing ImmuneRACE study and from over 950 subjects provided by 6 global collaborators. Nearly every sample came with metadata listing a de-identified subject ID, COVID-19 status, age in years and sex. The repertoires were released in a freely available public database intended as a resource for research on the immune response to SARS-CoV-2.

At one collaborating source in Seattle, patients were enrolled during active infection and were followed longitudinally through the course of disease. Whole blood was collected in K2EDTA tubes by collaborating institutions according to the institutions' own protocols. For TCRbeta analysis, collaborator samples were shipped as frozen whole blood, as isolated PBMCs, or as DNA extracted from either sample type. General study outcomes and caveats: How much clinical and demographic metadata was included differed by source and by participant, and the metadata was provided uncurated.

TCRbeta CDR3 regions were amplified from genomic DNA by means of the immunoSEQ Assay, a bias-controlled multiplex PCR. On the authors' methods: The number of nucleated cells in each sample was estimated by amplification of reference gene primers within the assay. To quantify the absolute abundance of each unique TCRbeta CDR3 rearrangement, sequence reads were collapsed and filtered. Productive Simpson clonality was computed per sample as the square root of Simpson's diversity index over productive rearrangements. Drawn from immuneACCESS, this table holds only the in-frame rearrangements with V and J called that TCRdb kept. Clones are partly lost; checked studies trace under half to an unresolved V gene and leave the rest unexplained. V, J and clone size are those of that table, while D and trimming were read from the DNA. Recorded for this sample are tens of thousands of clones; 70% to 90% of them occurred a single time. The top ten clonotypes cover 25% to 30% of the sample.

A remark on this clone: Its antigen remains undetermined. Base-call qualities are not available, and no considerably larger clone is one nucleotide away.

The sample taken for sequencing was peripheral blood. The source of this sequence is a woman aged 80 or over with COVID-19, enrolled during active disease.

The CDR3 reads CARSRRTGARVGTF. The DNA sequence is TGTGCCAGAAGCAGGCGGACAGGGGCGCGGGTGGGCACCTTC. The chain uses TRBV5-3 and TRBJ1-2, with TRBD1 matching 9 junction bases. TRBV5-3 qualifies as an ORF whose function is uncertain. V is trimmed back by 4 bases and J by 13 bases, and the junction contains 14 bases that no gene match accounts for. The CDR3 covers 14 residues, taking in both the cysteine and the phenylalanine. Only the CDR3 part of the read is kept: 42 bases, read in frame from the first base.